These 22 T cell receptor beta chains were all obtained from the same sample, sequenced in a study of control samples from healthy donors and cancer patients. Sequenced by immunoSEQ multiplex PCR; TCRdb stores in-frame clones only, minus some. The sample carries more than 65,000 clones, 85% to 90% recorded once. The sequenced sample consisted of PBMCs. The receptor source for this set is a woman aged 60 to 75 with head and neck cancer.

The chain joins TRBV12-3 or TRBV12-4 to TRBJ1-6; D unresolved. The CDR3 has 12 residues. The V and J ends lost 6 bases and 7 bases respectively, with 7 bases between them. The CDR3 bases are TGTGCCAGCAGCCAGACCAATTCACCCCTCCACTTT. It encodes CASSQTNSPLHF.

The chain recombines TRBV5-1 with TRBJ2-2; D perhaps matches TRBD2 (5 bases). The germline V gene encodes CDR1 SGHRS and CDR2 YFSETQ. V gave up 5 bases and J gave up 6 bases, with 14 bases separating them. The CDR3 is 14 amino acids. The CDR3 loop is CASRGLGVAGELFF. DNA for the CDR3: TGCGCCAGCAGAGGGTTGGGAGTCGCCGGGGAGCTGTTTTTT.

The rearrangement links TRBV19 to TRBJ1-2; TRBD1 is a possible D gene (5 bases). This CDR3 is built from 15 residues. Germline V gives CDR1 LNHDA, CDR2 SQIVND (reference sequence). V was trimmed by 10 bases and J by 4 bases, leaving 22 bases between them. The CDR3 reads CATKSQGAGGYGYTF. DNA of the CDR3: TGTGCCACCAAGTCTCAGGGAGCCGGAGGCTATGGCTACACCTTC.

The rearrangement uses TRBV19 and TRBJ2-7, with TRBD1 identical over 9 bases. Germline V gives CDR1 LNHDA, CDR2 SQIVND (reference sequence). Germline trimming cut 6 bases from V and 5 bases from J; bases unmatched to any gene: 11. The CDR3 contains 15 residues. The CDR3 protein is CASSLFRDRVDEQYF. The CDR3 DNA sequence: TGTGCCAGTAGCCTCTTCCGGGACAGGGTCGACGAGCAGTACTTC.

V gene TRBV3-1 (or the pseudogene TRBV3-2) combines with J gene TRBJ1-1, with 7 bases that match TRBD1. The CDR3 runs 15 residues. The germline V gene has CDR1 LGHDT and CDR2 YNNKEL (reference sequence). The V gene end was trimmed by 0 bases and the J gene end by 1 base; junction bases not matched to a gene: 2. The CDR3 here is CASSQEDRENTEAFF. CDR3 coding DNA: TGTGCCAGCAGCCAAGAAGACAGGGAGAACACTGAAGCTTTCTTT.

The chain has TRBV12-2 and TRBJ2-6; the D segment call TRBD1 is taken from the table without a DNA check. TRBV12-2 is given as a pseudogene. This CDR3 region has 18 residues. In nucleotides, the CDR3 is TGTGCAAGTCGCTTAGTTGGTGACAATCACTCTGGGGCCAACGTCCTGACTTTC. It specifies CASRLVGDNHSGANVLTF.

The genes are TRBV10-2 and TRBJ1-3, with D hard to call. Looked up from germline, CDR1 is WSHSY and CDR2 is SAAADI. This CDR3 has 14 amino acids. With 2 bases removed from V and 0 bases from J, the gap between germline ends came to 5 bases. CDR3 in amino acids: CASSELGSGNTIYF. DNA of the CDR3: TGCGCCAGCAGTGAGCTCGGCTCTGGAAACACCATATATTTT.

The genes are TRBV9 and TRBJ2-3; 11 nucleotides agree with TRBD2. CDR1 is SGDLS and CDR2 is YYNGEE in the germline V gene. The V segment lost 3 bases and the J segment 3 bases; nucleotides outside the gene matches: 6. This CDR3 region has 16 residues. The CDR3 is CASSALSGRATDTQYF. DNA of the CDR3: TGTGCCAGCAGCGCACTTAGCGGGAGGGCGACAGATACGCAGTATTTT.

The chain carries TRBV15 and TRBJ1-2, with D possibly matching TRBD1 (5 bases). This CDR3 is 12 amino acids long. The V end lost 3 bases, the J end lost 8 bases, and 10 bases lay between the germline ends. Germline CDR1 is LNHNV and CDR2 is YYDKDF (reference sequence). The CDR3 loop reads CATSRGRDGYTF. CDR3 in DNA: TGTGCCACCAGCAGGGGGCGGGACGGCTACACCTTC.

DNA for the CDR3: TGTGCCCACAGAGGGTATAGCACAGATACGCAGTATTTT. Residues: CAHRGYSTDTQYF. This chain links TRBV10-3 with TRBJ2-3, with D possibly TRBD2 on 5 matching bases. Between the trimmed V and J ends, which lost 11 bases and 0 bases, there was a span of 12 bases. The CDR3 has 13 amino acids. CDR1 is ENHRY and CDR2 is SYGVKD in the germline V gene.

The rearrangement links TRBV7-3 to TRBJ2-1, with 9 bases that match TRBD2. CDR1 and CDR2 (germline): SGHTA, FQGTGA. CDR3 length: 17 residues. V was clipped by 4 bases and J by 4 bases; unmatched bases: 11. This CDR3 reads CASSSSSGSPSYNEQFF. The CDR3 DNA reads TGTGCCAGCAGCTCCAGTAGCGGGAGCCCTTCTTACAATGAGCAGTTCTTC.

CDR3 amino acids: CASSISTSYSYEQYF. In nucleotides, the CDR3 is TGTGCCAGCAGTATTTCGACTAGCTACTCCTACGAGCAGTACTTC. The chain links TRBV28 to TRBJ2-7; 7 bases are a match to TRBD2. From germline, CDR1 is MDHEN and CDR2 SYDVKM. V trimming: 5 bases; J trimming: 0 bases; junction bases outside the gene matches: 7. CDR3 length: 15 residues. Filled out from reference TRBV28 and TRBJ2-7, the complete variable domain reads DVKVTQSSRYLVKRTGEKVFLECVQDMDHENMFWYRQDPGLGLRLIYFSYDVKMKEKGDIPEGYSVSREKKERFSLILESASTNQTSMYLCASSISTSYSYEQYFGPGTRLTVT.

The chain joins TRBV7-8 to TRBJ1-1; D gene unclear. CDR1 and CDR2 (germline): SGHVS, FQNEAQ. CDR3 size: 12 residues. The V and J ends lost 1 base and 9 bases respectively, with 9 bases between them. CDR3 sequence reads: CASSLDRQKAFF. The CDR3 DNA reads TGTGCCAGCAGCTTAGATAGGCAGAAAGCTTTCTTT.

The rearrangement links TRBV7-2 to TRBJ2-1; 9 bases line up with TRBD2. This CDR3 comprises 15 residues. CDR1 and CDR2 (germline): SGHTA, FQGNSA. V was pared by 2 bases and J by 4 bases, with 3 bases of the junction left unmatched. The CDR3 nucleotides read TGTGCCAGCAGCTTACCCGGACTAGCGTACAATGAGCAGTTCTTC. It translates to CASSLPGLAYNEQFF.

This clone was seen a single time. The chain carries TRBV10-2 and TRBJ2-5; no clear D gene. The CDR3 loop spans 11 amino acids. V was trimmed by 4 bases and J by 5 bases, leaving 5 bases between them. The germline V gene has CDR1 WSHSY and CDR2 SAAADI. The chain's CDR3 is CASSVYETQYF. The CDR3 DNA follows: TGCGCCAGCAGTGTATACGAGACCCAGTACTTC.

The chain recombines TRBV7-9 with TRBJ2-1, with a tentative D call TRBD1 (5 bases). The germline V gene encodes CDR1 SEHNR and CDR2 FQNEAQ (reference sequence). CDR3 length equals 16 residues. Trimming took off 6 bases at V and 8 bases at J, with 23 bases between the two ends. CDR3 region: CASRPKQVSTGYEQFF. Written as DNA, the CDR3 is TGTGCCAGCAGGCCCAAACAGGTATCGACCGGGTATGAGCAGTTCTTC.

The chain combines TRBV6-1 with TRBJ1-6; a possible D gene is TRBD1 (5 bases). The CDR3 totals 15 residues. Trimming removed 3 bases from V and 6 bases from J, with 12 bases in between. Germline values: CDR1 MNHNS, CDR2 SASEGT. The CDR3 nucleotides read TGTGCCAGCAGTGAGGGGCCTAACATTAATTCACCCCTCCACTTT. Its protein is CASSEGPNINSPLHF.

The chain employs TRBV28 and TRBJ1-1; no clear D gene. This CDR3 has 15 amino acids. CDR1 MDHEN and CDR2 SYDVKM come from the germline V gene. The ends were cut back, 3 bases at V and 7 bases at J, with 18 bases in the middle. The CDR3 reads CASSLYGRAEGEAFF. The DNA for the CDR3 is TGTGCCAGCAGTTTGTACGGACGGGCAGAGGGTGAAGCTTTCTTT.

The chain is built from TRBV7-2 and TRBJ1-5; maybe TRBD1 (5 bases). Germline CDR1 and CDR2: SGHTA and FQGNSA. The V end lost 5 bases, the J end lost 7 bases, and 15 bases lay between the germline ends. The CDR3 length is 14 residues. The CDR3 spells CASSRGAPGQPQHF. CDR3 nucleotides: TGTGCCAGCAGCCGCGGGGCTCCAGGGCAGCCCCAGCATTTT.

J is TRBJ2-3 and V is TRBV11-2; 9 bases are shared with TRBD1. Trimming at V came to 6 bases and at J to 2 bases, leaving 6 bases not matched to a gene. Germline loops: CDR1 SGHAT, CDR2 FQNNGV. The CDR3 is 15 amino acids. CDR3 DNA: TGTGCCAGCAGTCCTGACAGGGGGATCACAGATACGCAGTATTTT. Translating gives CASSPDRGITDTQYF.

The CDR3, as DNA: TGTGCCAGCAGCCCTATACATAGCTCCTACGAGCAGTACTTC. It translates to CASSPIHSSYEQYF. The chain couples TRBV5-6 to TRBJ2-7; D is ambiguous. The CDR3 is 14 amino acids. The germline V gene encodes CDR1 SGHDT and CDR2 YYEEEE. Trimming removed 4 bases at V and 0 bases at J, with 11 bases between.

The rearrangement uses TRBV29-1 and TRBJ2-2, with D maybe TRBD1 (5 bases). The CDR3 totals 13 residues. Trimming cost V 5 bases and J 4 bases, with 11 bases left between them. Germline V gene data show CDR1 as SQVTM and CDR2 as ANQGSEA. CDR3 in DNA: TGCAGCGTTCATGACAGTCGCACCGGGGAGCTGTTTTTT. This gives the protein CSVHDSRTGELFF.